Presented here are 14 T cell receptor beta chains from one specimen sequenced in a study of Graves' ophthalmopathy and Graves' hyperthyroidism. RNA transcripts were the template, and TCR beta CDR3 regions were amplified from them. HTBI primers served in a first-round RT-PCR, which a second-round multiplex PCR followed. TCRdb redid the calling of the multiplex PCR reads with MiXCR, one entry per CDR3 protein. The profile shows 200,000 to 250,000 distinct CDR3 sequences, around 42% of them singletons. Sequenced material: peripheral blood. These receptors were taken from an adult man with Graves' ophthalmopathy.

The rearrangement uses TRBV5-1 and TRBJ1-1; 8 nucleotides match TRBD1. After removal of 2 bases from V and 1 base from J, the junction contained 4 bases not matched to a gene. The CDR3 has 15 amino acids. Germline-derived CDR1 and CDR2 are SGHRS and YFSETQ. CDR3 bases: TGCGCCAGCAGCTTAAGACAGGGGCCGAACACTGAAGCTTTCTTT. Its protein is CASSLRQGPNTEAFF.

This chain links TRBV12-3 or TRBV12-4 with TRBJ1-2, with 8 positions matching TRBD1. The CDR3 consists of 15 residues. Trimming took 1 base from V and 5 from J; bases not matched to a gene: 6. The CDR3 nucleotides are TGTGCCAGCAGTTTAGTGGCAGGGGGCGAGTATGGCTACACCTTC. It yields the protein CASSLVAGGEYGYTF.

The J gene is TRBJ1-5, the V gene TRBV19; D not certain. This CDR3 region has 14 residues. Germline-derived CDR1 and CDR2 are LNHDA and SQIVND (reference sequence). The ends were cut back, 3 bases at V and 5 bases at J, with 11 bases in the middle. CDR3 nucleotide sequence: TGTGCCAGTAGTATGGGAGGGAGCGATCAGCCCCAGCATTTT. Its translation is CASSMGGSDQPQHF.

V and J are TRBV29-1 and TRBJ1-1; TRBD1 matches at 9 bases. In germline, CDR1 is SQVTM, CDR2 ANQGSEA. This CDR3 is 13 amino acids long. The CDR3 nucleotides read TGCACCGAACACCTGGGACAGGGTCCTGAAGCTTTCTTT. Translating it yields CTEHLGQGPEAFF. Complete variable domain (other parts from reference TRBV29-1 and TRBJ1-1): SAVISQKPSRDICQRGTSLTIQCQVDSQVTMMFWYRQQPGQSLTLIATANQGSEATYESGFVIDKFPISRPNLTFSTLTVSNMSPEDSSIYLCTEHLGQGPEAFFGQGTRLTVV.

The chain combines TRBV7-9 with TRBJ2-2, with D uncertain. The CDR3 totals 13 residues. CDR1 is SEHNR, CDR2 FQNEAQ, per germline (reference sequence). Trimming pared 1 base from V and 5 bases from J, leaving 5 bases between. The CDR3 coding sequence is TGTGCCAGCAGCTTAGTCCAAACCGGGGAGCTGTTTTTT. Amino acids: CASSLVQTGELFF.

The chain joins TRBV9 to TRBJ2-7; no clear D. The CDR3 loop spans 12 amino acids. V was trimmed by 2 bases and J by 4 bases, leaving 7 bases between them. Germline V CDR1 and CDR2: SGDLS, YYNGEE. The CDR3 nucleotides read TGTGCCAGCAGCGTTGACGATTACGAGCAGTACTTC. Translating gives CASSVDDYEQYF.

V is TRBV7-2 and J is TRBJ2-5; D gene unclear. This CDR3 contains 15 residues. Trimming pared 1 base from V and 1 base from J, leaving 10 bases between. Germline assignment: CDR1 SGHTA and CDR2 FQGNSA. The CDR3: CASSLVATTQETQYF. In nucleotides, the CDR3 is TGTGCCAGCAGCTTAGTAGCCACAACCCAAGAGACCCAGTACTTC.

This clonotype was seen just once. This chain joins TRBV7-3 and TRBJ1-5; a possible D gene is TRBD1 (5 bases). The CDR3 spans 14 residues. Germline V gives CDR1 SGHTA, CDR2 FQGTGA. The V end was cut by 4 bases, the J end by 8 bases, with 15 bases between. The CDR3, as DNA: TGTGCCAGCAGCTCTCGTGGGACTAGCAAGCCCCAGCATTTT. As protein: CASSSRGTSKPQHF. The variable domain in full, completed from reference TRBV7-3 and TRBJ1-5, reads GAGVSQTPSNKVTEKGKYVELRCDPISGHTALYWYRQSLGQGPEFLIYFQGTGAADDSGLPNDRFFAVRPEGSVSTLKIQRTERGDSAVYLCASSSRGTSKPQHFGDGTRLSIL.

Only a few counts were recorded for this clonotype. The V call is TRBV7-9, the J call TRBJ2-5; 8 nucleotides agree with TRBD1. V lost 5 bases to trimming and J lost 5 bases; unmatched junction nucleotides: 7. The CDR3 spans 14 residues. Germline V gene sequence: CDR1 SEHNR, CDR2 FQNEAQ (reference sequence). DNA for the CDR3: TGTGCCAGCAGCCCGTTGACAGGGGTCGAGACCCAGTACTTC. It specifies CASSPLTGVETQYF.

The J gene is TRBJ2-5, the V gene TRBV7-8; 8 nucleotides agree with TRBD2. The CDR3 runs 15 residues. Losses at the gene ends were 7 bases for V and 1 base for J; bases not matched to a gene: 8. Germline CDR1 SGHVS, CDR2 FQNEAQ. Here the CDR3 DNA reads TGTGCCAGCATAAACCGGGGGGGATCCCAAGAGACCCAGTACTTC. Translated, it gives CASINRGGSQETQYF. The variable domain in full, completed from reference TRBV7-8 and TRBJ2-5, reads GAGVSQSPRYKVAKRGQDVALRCDPISGHVSLFWYQQALGQGPEFLTYFQNEAQLDKSGLPSDRFFAERPEGSVSTLKIQRTQQEDSAVYLCASINRGGSQETQYFGPGTRLLVL.

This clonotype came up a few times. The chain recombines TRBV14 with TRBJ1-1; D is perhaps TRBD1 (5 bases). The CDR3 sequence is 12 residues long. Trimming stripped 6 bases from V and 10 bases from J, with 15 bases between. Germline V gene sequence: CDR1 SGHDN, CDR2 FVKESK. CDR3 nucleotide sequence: TGTGCCAGCAGTTCGGACCAGGGTCGAGCTTTCTTT. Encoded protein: CASSSDQGRAFF.

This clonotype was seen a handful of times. The CDR3 nucleotides are TGCAGTGCTAGCGGGACAGGGAATTTCAGTGGCTACACCTTC. Protein product: CSASGTGNFSGYTF. The chain couples TRBV20-1 to TRBJ1-2; 9 bases align to TRBD1. Germline V gives CDR1 DFQATT, CDR2 SNEGSKA (reference sequence). V trimming: 3 bases; J trimming: 7 bases; junction bases outside the gene matches: 9. This CDR3 has 14 amino acids.

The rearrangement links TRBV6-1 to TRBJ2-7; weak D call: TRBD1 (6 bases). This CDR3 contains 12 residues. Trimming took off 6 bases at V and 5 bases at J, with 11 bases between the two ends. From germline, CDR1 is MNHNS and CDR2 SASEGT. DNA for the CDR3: TGTGCCAGCAGACAGGGAAGACACGAGCAGTACTTC. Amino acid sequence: CASRQGRHEQYF.

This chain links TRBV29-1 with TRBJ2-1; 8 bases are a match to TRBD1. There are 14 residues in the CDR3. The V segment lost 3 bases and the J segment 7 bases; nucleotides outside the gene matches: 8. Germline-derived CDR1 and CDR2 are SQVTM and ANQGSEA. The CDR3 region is CSVEDRVGQNEQFF. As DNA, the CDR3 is TGCAGCGTTGAGGACAGGGTAGGGCAAAATGAGCAGTTCTTC.